The 31 T cell receptor beta chains listed next were all sequenced from one sample in a study of blood T cell repertoires in COVID-19. Sequenced by immunoSEQ multiplex PCR; TCRdb stores in-frame clones only, minus some. The table has tens of thousands of clones, roughly 80% seen once. The sample consisted of peripheral blood. These receptors originate from a human donor in a cohort sampled during active COVID-19.

This clone was picked up one time. The rearrangement uses TRBV19 and TRBJ2-5; D is unclear. This CDR3 spans 13 amino acids. CDR1 is LNHDA, CDR2 SQIVND, per germline (reference sequence). V lost 1 base, J lost 1 base, and 4 bases lay in between. The CDR3: CASSIARQETQYF. The CDR3 nucleotides read TGTGCCAGTAGTATAGCCCGCCAAGAGACCCAGTACTTC.

V usage is TRBV11-3 and J usage is TRBJ2-3, with TRBD2 matching 7 bases. Germline V CDR1 and CDR2: SGHNT, YENEEA. J was trimmed by 2 bases and V by 1 base; bases with no gene match: 9. The CDR3 covers 17 residues. CDR3 DNA: TGTGCCAGCAGCTTAGGAGGGAGGGGTCAAATCACAGATACGCAGTATTTT. Encoded protein: CASSLGGRGQITDTQYF. The whole variable domain, remainder taken from reference TRBV11-3 and TRBJ2-3, is EAGVVQSPRYKIIEKKQPVAFWCNPISGHNTLYWYLQNLGQGPELLIRYENEEAVDDSQLPKDRFSAERLKGVDSTLKIQPAELGDSAVYLCASSLGGRGQITDTQYFGPGTRLTVL.

J is TRBJ1-1 and V is TRBV19; D possibly corresponds to TRBD1 (6 bases). V was pared by 3 bases and J by 12 bases, with 20 bases between. CDR1 LNHDA and CDR2 SQIVND come from the germline V gene (reference sequence). There are 14 residues in the CDR3. The CDR3 loop is CASSIQGWPDNTFF. The CDR3 region has the DNA TGTGCCAGTAGTATCCAGGGGTGGCCTGATAATACTTTCTTT.

The rearrangement uses TRBV7-2 and TRBJ2-5; weak D call: TRBD1 (5 bases). The CDR3 covers 12 residues. CDR1 is SGHTA and CDR2 is FQGNSA in the germline V gene. V lost 4 bases and J lost 5, with 8 bases in between. CDR3 sequence reads: CASSSGWETQYF. For the CDR3, the DNA is TGTGCCAGCAGCTCAGGGTGGGAGACCCAGTACTTC.

This rearrangement joins TRBV4-1 to TRBJ1-6; tentative D call: TRBD1 (6 bases). This CDR3 has 16 amino acids. Trimming took off 4 bases at V and 6 bases at J, with 16 bases between the two ends. CDR1 is MGHRA and CDR2 is YSYEKL in the germline V gene. CDR3: CASSPGQSSLNSPLHF. As DNA, the CDR3 is TGCGCCAGCAGCCCCGGACAGTCGTCTCTTAATTCACCCCTCCACTTT.

The rearrangement links TRBV23-1 to TRBJ1-3; no clear D. TRBV23-1 counts as an open reading frame of uncertain function. Trimming pared 3 bases from V and 3 bases from J, leaving 3 bases between. The CDR3 extends over 12 amino acids. The CDR3: CASSHLGNTIYF. The CDR3 DNA sequence: TGCGCCAGCAGTCACCTTGGAAACACCATATATTTT.

V and J are TRBV5-4 and TRBJ2-7; 10 nucleotides agree with TRBD1. The J segment lost 4 bases and the V segment lost 3 bases, leaving 4 bases of the junction unmatched. The CDR3 has 14 amino acids. CDR1 SGHNT and CDR2 YYREEE come from the germline V gene (reference sequence). The CDR3 loop reads CASSWGTGEYEQYF. The CDR3 nucleotides are TGTGCCAGCAGCTGGGGGACAGGGGAATACGAGCAGTACTTC.

J is TRBJ1-1 and V is TRBV15; D unclear. Looked up from germline, CDR1 is LNHNV and CDR2 is YYDKDF (reference sequence). V lost 3 bases to trimming and J lost 6 bases, with 11 bases between them. This CDR3 comprises 13 residues. The chain's CDR3 is CATSSTIWAEAFF. CDR3 nucleotides: TGTGCCACCAGCAGTACTATTTGGGCTGAAGCTTTCTTT.

The chain couples TRBV5-6 to TRBJ1-6; D remains ambiguous. Trimming removed 0 bases at V and 9 bases at J, with 4 bases between. The CDR3 spans 12 residues. From germline, CDR1 is SGHDT and CDR2 YYEEEE. The CDR3 region has the DNA TGTGCCAGCAGCTTGGGCGGTTCACCCCTCCACTTT. Protein product: CASSLGGSPLHF.

The rearrangement joins TRBV7-2 to TRBJ1-2, with 10 bases matching TRBD1. This CDR3 comprises 15 residues. CDR1 is SGHTA and CDR2 is FQGNSA in the germline V gene. Trimming took 5 bases from V and 6 from J; bases not matched to a gene: 9. The CDR3 is CASSTRQGARDGYTF. The CDR3 coding sequence is TGTGCCAGCAGCACAAGACAGGGGGCGAGAGATGGCTACACCTTC. Drawing the rest from reference TRBV7-2 and TRBJ1-2, the complete variable domain is GAGVSQSPSNKVTEKGKDVELRCDPISGHTALYWYRQSLGQGLEFLIYFQGNSAPDKSGLPSDRFSAERTGGSVSTLTIQRTQQEDSAVYLCASSTRQGARDGYTFGSGTRLTVV.

The chain is built from TRBV5-1 and TRBJ2-1; a possible D gene is TRBD2 (6 bases). The CDR3 totals 15 residues. Per the germline V gene, CDR1 is SGHRS and CDR2 is YFSETQ. V lost 0 bases, J lost 5 bases, and 12 bases lay in between. CDR3 DNA sequence: TGCGCCAGCAGCTTGGTGCTAGCGAGCAACAATGAGCAGTTCTTC. This gives the protein CASSLVLASNNEQFF. Full variable domain (remainder filled in from reference TRBV5-1 and TRBJ2-1): KAGVTQTPRYLIKTRGQQVTLSCSPISGHRSVSWYQQTPGQGLQFLFEYFSETQRNKGNFPGRFSGRQFSNSRSEMNVSTLELGDSALYLCASSLVLASNNEQFFGPGTRLTVL.

V and J are TRBV7-2 and TRBJ1-6; D is uncertain. The V gene's germline CDR1 is SGHTA and CDR2 FQGNSA. V lost 3 bases to trimming and J lost 8 bases, with 11 bases between them. The CDR3 loop spans 14 amino acids. The CDR3 DNA sequence: TGTGCCAGCAGCTTTCGGGTGGGAGATTCACCCCTCCACTTT. The encoded protein is CASSFRVGDSPLHF.

The V and J genes are TRBV2 and TRBJ1-1; weak D call: TRBD1 (5 bases). This CDR3 contains 14 residues. The V end lost 8 bases, the J end lost 1 base, and 14 bases lay between the germline ends. CDR1 SNHLY and CDR2 FYNNEI come from the germline V gene. CDR3 amino acids: CASWTSPRNTEAFF. DNA for the CDR3: TGTGCCAGCTGGACAAGCCCAAGGAACACTGAAGCTTTCTTT.

J is TRBJ2-2 and V is TRBV15; 7 positions agree with TRBD2. The ends lost 3 bases at V and 2 bases at J; junction bases unmatched: 9. There are 17 residues in the CDR3. CDR1 and CDR2 (germline): LNHNV, YYDKDF (reference sequence). CDR3 nucleotides: TGTGCCACCAGCAGGGACTTCCTAGCGGTAAACACCGGGGAGCTGTTTTTT. This translates into CATSRDFLAVNTGELFF.

The chain carries TRBV7-9 and TRBJ1-1, with D maybe TRBD1 (5 bases). This CDR3 is 15 amino acids long. Germline V gives CDR1 SEHNR, CDR2 FQNEAQ (reference sequence). V shed 1 base and J shed 0 bases, with 9 bases lying between them. The CDR3: CASSLVAGVNTEAFF. CDR3 nucleotides: TGTGCCAGCAGCTTAGTAGCGGGGGTGAACACTGAAGCTTTCTTT.

The genes are TRBV6-1 and TRBJ1-5; 8 bases align to TRBD1. The J segment lost 7 bases and the V segment lost 3 bases, leaving 11 bases of the junction unmatched. Germline V gives CDR1 MNHNS, CDR2 SASEGT. The CDR3 sequence is 16 residues long. The CDR3 sequence: CASSEGTYRDRQPQHF. The CDR3 coding sequence is TGTGCCAGCAGTGAGGGTACCTACCGGGACAGGCAGCCCCAGCATTTT.

The rearrangement joins TRBV10-3 to TRBJ2-7, with D maybe TRBD1 (6 bases). CDR1 and CDR2 from the germline V gene are ENHRY and SYGVKD. CDR3 length equals 14 residues. Deletions cut 0 bases from V and 2 bases from J, with 8 bases between. CDR3 loop: CAISESTGPYEQYF. The CDR3 DNA reads as TGTGCCATCAGTGAGTCGACAGGTCCCTACGAGCAGTACTTC.

This clone showed up just a few times. J is TRBJ1-1 and V is TRBV4-2, with TRBD1 matching 9 bases. The CDR3 length is 16 residues. Germline trimming cut 0 bases from V and 1 base from J; bases unmatched to any gene: 3. Per the germline V gene, CDR1 is LGHNA and CDR2 is YNFKEQ. The CDR3 nucleotides are TGTGCCAGCAGCCAAGAGGTGACAGGGGGGAACACTGAAGCTTTCTTT. Translated, it gives CASSQEVTGGNTEAFF.

This clone was picked up one time. The rearrangement links TRBV27 to TRBJ2-1; D might be TRBD1 (6 bases). Germline V gene data show CDR1 as MNHEY and CDR2 as SMNVEV (reference sequence). This CDR3 contains 16 residues. With 5 bases removed from V and 2 bases from J, the gap between germline ends came to 16 bases. In DNA, the CDR3 is TGTGCCAGCAGTCCCCGGGTCGGGACAACCTACAATGAGCAGTTCTTC. This sequence encodes CASSPRVGTTYNEQFF.

V gene TRBV10-3 combines with J gene TRBJ2-7; 10 nucleotides align to TRBD1. In germline, CDR1 is ENHRY, CDR2 SYGVKD. V lost 3 bases to trimming and J lost 6 bases; unmatched junction nucleotides: 8. The CDR3 loop spans 15 amino acids. The CDR3 is CAISERTGGLGEQYF. In DNA, the CDR3 is TGTGCCATCAGTGAACGGACAGGGGGATTGGGCGAGCAGTACTTC.

The chain combines TRBV6-6 with TRBJ1-5; D not resolved. The ends were cut back, 7 bases at V and 3 bases at J, with 7 bases in the middle. This CDR3 has 12 amino acids. The germline CDR1 and CDR2 sequences are MNHNY and SVGAGI (reference sequence). The CDR3 here is CASKQNNQPQHF. DNA for the CDR3: TGTGCCAGCAAACAAAACAATCAGCCCCAGCATTTT.

The CDR3 loop is CASRKTGRYGYTF. The CDR3 DNA reads TGTGCCAGCAGGAAGACAGGGAGATATGGCTACACCTTC. The J gene is TRBJ1-2, the V gene TRBV6-5; 7 nucleotides align to TRBD1. Per germline, CDR1 MNHEY and CDR2 SVGAGI. This CDR3 comprises 13 residues. The V segment lost 6 bases and the J segment 5 bases; nucleotides outside the gene matches: 6.

The V gene is TRBV2, the J gene TRBJ2-7, with D possibly being TRBD2 (5 bases). V lost 3 bases to trimming and J lost 7 bases, with 13 bases between them. Per germline, CDR1 SNHLY and CDR2 FYNNEI. The CDR3 extends over 13 amino acids. CDR3 DNA sequence: TGTGCCAGCAGTGACCGGGGAACGAATGAGCAGTACTTC. It is translated as CASSDRGTNEQYF.

This chain connects TRBV27 to TRBJ1-2; D not certain. Trimming removed 6 bases from V and 7 bases from J, with 18 bases in between. The germline CDR1 and CDR2 sequences are MNHEY and SMNVEV (reference sequence). The CDR3 consists of 14 residues. The CDR3 DNA reads TGTGCCAGCAGCCCGAGGCCAGCATTGGGTGGCTACACCTTC. Translating it yields CASSPRPALGGYTF.

The rearrangement uses TRBV6-5 and TRBJ2-7; 8 nucleotides match TRBD1. The CDR3 loop spans 15 amino acids. Germline V gives CDR1 MNHEY, CDR2 SVGAGI. Unmatched junction bases numbered 3, after V lost 0 bases and J lost 2 bases. The DNA of the CDR3 is TGTGCCAGCAGTTACTCTGCACAGGGGGCCTACGAGCAGTACTTC. It is translated as CASSYSAQGAYEQYF.

J is TRBJ2-2 and V is TRBV7-3; tentatively, D is TRBD2 (6 bases). Per the germline V gene, CDR1 is SGHTA and CDR2 is FQGTGA. This CDR3 is 15 amino acids long. Trimming cost V 2 bases and J 7 bases, with 14 bases left between them. CDR3: CASSLVGGRGGELFF. The DNA for the CDR3 is TGTGCCAGCAGCTTAGTCGGGGGACGAGGCGGGGAGCTGTTTTTT.

The table lists this clone with a count of one. The V call is TRBV14, the J call TRBJ2-3, with a tentative D call TRBD1 (6 bases). V was cut by 0 bases and J by 6 bases, with 19 bases left in between. The CDR3 is made up of 17 amino acids. Germline V gene sequence: CDR1 SGHDN, CDR2 FVKESK. The CDR3 spells CASSQDIAAGVSDTQYF. The CDR3 DNA is TGTGCCAGCAGCCAAGATATTGCGGCAGGGGTTAGTGATACGCAGTATTTT.

Written as DNA, the CDR3 is TGTGCCAGTAGTCCTAGTGGCCTACAGGGCAGCCTCTCTAACTATGGCTACACCTTC. Protein: CASSPSGLQGSLSNYGYTF. The chain combines TRBV19 with TRBJ1-2, with D maybe TRBD1 (6 bases). Germline CDR1 LNHDA, CDR2 SQIVND (reference sequence). Trimming cost V 5 bases and J 0 bases, with 25 bases left between them. This CDR3 is built from 19 residues. Full variable domain (remainder filled in from reference TRBV19 and TRBJ1-2): DGGITQSPKYLFRKEGQNVTLSCEQNLNHDAMYWYRQDPGQGLRLIYYSQIVNDFQKGDIAEGYSVSREKKESFPLTVTSAQKNPTAFYLCASSPSGLQGSLSNYGYTFGSGTRLTVV.

This chain uses TRBV7-2 with TRBJ1-6; 7 bases line up with TRBD1. The germline V gene has CDR1 SGHTA and CDR2 FQGNSA. CDR3 length equals 15 residues. Trimming took 3 bases from V and 5 from J; bases not matched to a gene: 4. CDR3 coding DNA: TGTGCCAGCAGCTTGGGACAGCCTAATAATTCACCCCTCCACTTT. As protein: CASSLGQPNNSPLHF.

CDR3 protein: CASSVAQTNTGELFF. CDR3 DNA sequence: TGTGCCAGCAGCGTAGCTCAGACAAACACCGGGGAGCTGTTTTTT. The rearrangement uses TRBV9 and TRBJ2-2; D is unresolved. V lost 0 bases to trimming and J lost 2 bases, with 8 bases between them. This CDR3 is built from 15 residues. The germline CDR1 and CDR2 sequences are SGDLS and YYNGEE.

The CDR3 coding sequence is TGTGCCAGCAGTTCGGACAGGCGGGCCGGGGCCCAGTACTTC. It specifies CASSSDRRAGAQYF. The chain combines TRBV27 with TRBJ2-5, with 7 bases matching TRBD1. Germline lookup yields CDR1 MNHEY and CDR2 SMNVEV (reference sequence). V lost 4 bases and J lost 9; bases outside the gene matches: 11. CDR3 length: 14 residues.